This T cell receptor beta chain appears in the sequencing data of a study of blood T cell repertoires in COVID-19. The overall study: Sources were T cells, B-cell-depleted T cells, or PBMCs; the material itself was cDNA or gDNA.

Assay used: immunoSEQ multiplex PCR; TCRdb lists only in-frame clones, some missing. The sample yields approximately 440,000 clones, roughly 87% seen once. The trim removed 4 bases at V and 5 bases at J, leaving 7 bases unmatched. Germline V gene sequence: CDR1 SGHTA, CDR2 FQGTGA. The CDR3 loop spans 14 amino acids. The rearrangement joins TRBV7-3 to TRBJ2-7; 8 nucleotides match TRBD2. The source of this sequence is a man younger than 35 who had recovered from COVID-19. The source material was PBMCs or T cells enriched from blood (not recorded which). The CDR3 is CASSSGRAGDEQYF. The DNA for the CDR3 is TGTGCCAGCAGCTCCGGGAGAGCGGGAGACGAGCAGTACTTC.